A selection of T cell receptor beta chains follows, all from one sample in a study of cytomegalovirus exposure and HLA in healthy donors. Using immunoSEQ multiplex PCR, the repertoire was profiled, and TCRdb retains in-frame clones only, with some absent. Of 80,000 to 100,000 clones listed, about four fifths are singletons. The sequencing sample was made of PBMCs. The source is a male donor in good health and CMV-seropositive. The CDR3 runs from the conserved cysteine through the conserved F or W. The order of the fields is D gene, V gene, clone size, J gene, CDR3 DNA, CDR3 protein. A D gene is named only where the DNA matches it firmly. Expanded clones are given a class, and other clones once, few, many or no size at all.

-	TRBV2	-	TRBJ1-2	TGTGCCAGCAGTGAGCAGGGGTACTATGGCTACACCTTC	CASSEQGYYGYTF
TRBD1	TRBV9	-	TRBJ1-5	TGTGCCAGCAGCGTAGCTCAGGGGGGTGGGTTATATAGCAATCAGCCCCAGCATTTT	CASSVAQGGGLYSNQPQHF
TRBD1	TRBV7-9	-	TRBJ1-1	TGTGCCAGCAGCTCCCCTGGGAACAGGGGGCAAACTGAAGCTTTCTTT	CASSSPGNRGQTEAFF
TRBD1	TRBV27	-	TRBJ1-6	TGTGCCAGCAGTTGGGGACAGTCTGGGAATTCACCCCTCCACTTT	CASSWGQSGNSPLHF
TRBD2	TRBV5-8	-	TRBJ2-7	TGTGCCAGCAGCAAAAGCGGGGGCGAGCAGTACTTC	CASSKSGGEQYF
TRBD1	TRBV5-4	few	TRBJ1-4	TGTGCCAGCAGCTTGGTGGGACAGGAGAAACTGTTTTTT	CASSLVGQEKLFF
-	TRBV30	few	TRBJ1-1	TGTGCCTGGAGTGGACAGTTGAACACTGAAGCTTTCTTT	CAWSGQLNTEAFF
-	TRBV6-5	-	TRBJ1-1	TGTGCCAGCAGTCCTAATGGGGGCTGGTACACTGAAGCTTTCTTT	CASSPNGGWYTEAFF
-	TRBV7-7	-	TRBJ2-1	TGTGCTAGCAGCGCCTCTAGCGATGGAGAGCAGTTCTTC	CASSASSDGEQFF
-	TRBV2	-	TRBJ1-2	TGTGCCAGCAGTGAAGAGCGGGAAGGCGGCTACACCTTC	CASSEEREGGYTF
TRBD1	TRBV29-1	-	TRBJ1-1	TGCAGCGTCGCCGGACAGGAGGGGACTGAAGCTTTCTTT	CSVAGQEGTEAFF
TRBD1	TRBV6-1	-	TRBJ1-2	TGTGCCAGCGGACGACAGGGGTTCTACACCTTC	CASGRQGFYTF
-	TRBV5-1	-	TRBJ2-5	TGCGCCAGCAGCTTGGACTTACTGGGCGGGGAGCAGTACTTC	CASSLDLLGGEQYF
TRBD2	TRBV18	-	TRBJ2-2	TGTGCCAGCTCTACGGGACTAGCGGGGAACACCGGGGAGCTGTTTTTT	CASSTGLAGNTGELFF
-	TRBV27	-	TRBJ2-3	TGTGCCAGCAGCCCTGTTGTGGAGAGTTCCTACACAGATACGCAGTATTTT	CASSPVVESSYTDTQYF
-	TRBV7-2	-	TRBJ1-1	TGTGCCAGCAGCTTAGAGCCAGGGAGGGGCACTGAAGCTTTCTTT	CASSLEPGRGTEAFF
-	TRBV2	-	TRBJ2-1	TGTGCCAGCAGTGAAGATAGGAGGGGCTATGAGCAGTTCTTC	CASSEDRRGYEQFF
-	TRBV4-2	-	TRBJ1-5	TGTGCCAGCAGCCGCGCCAGGGATCAGCCCCAGCATTTT	CASSRARDQPQHF
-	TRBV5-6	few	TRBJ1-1	TGTGCCAGCAGCTTAATCGTATTAGGGGCTGAAGCTTTCTTT	CASSLIVLGAEAFF
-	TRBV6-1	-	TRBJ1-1	TGTGCCGGGCAAGGAGGGAGAGGGAACACTGAAGCTTTCTTT	CAGQGGRGNTEAFF
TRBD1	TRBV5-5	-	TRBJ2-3	TGTGCCAGCAGCTTATACGGGACAGGCAGCACAGATACGCAGTATTTT	CASSLYGTGSTDTQYF
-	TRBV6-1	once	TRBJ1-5	TGTGCCAGCAGTGAACTCTTAAATCAGCCCCAGCATTTT	CASSELLNQPQHF
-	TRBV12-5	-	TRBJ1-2	TGTGCTAGTGGTTTGGAGGGGAGGTTTGGCTACACCTTC	CASGLEGRFGYTF
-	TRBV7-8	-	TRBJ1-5	TGTGCCAGCAGTCAGGGGCAGGGGAAAAATCAGCCCCAGCATTTT	CASSQGQGKNQPQHF
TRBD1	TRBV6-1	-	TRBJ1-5	TGTGCCAGCATCGGAACAGGGGTGGACCAGCCCCAGCATTTT	CASIGTGVDQPQHF
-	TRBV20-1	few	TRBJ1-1	TGCAGTGCCTCTCCTGAAGCTTTCTTT	CSASPEAFF
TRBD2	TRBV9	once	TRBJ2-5	TGTGCCAGCAGCGTATCTCCACTAGCGGCCATCCAAGAGACCCAGTACTTC	CASSVSPLAAIQETQYF
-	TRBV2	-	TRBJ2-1	TGTGCCAGCAGTGAATGGCGGATCTACAATGAGCAGTTCTTC	CASSEWRIYNEQFF
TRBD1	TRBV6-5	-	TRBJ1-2	TGTGCCAGCAGCCTCGGACAGGGGGCGAAAGGCTACACCTTC	CASSLGQGAKGYTF
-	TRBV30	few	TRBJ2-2	TGTGCCTGGTCACTTCAGGGCGCCGGGGAGCTGTTTTTT	CAWSLQGAGELFF
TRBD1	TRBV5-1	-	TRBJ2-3	TGCGCCAGCAGCAGCGGGACAGGGTCCCCAGATACGCAGTATTTT	CASSSGTGSPDTQYF
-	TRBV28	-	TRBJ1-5	TGTGCCAGCAGTCCAGGATCCGGGGGCAATCAGCCCCAGCATTTT	CASSPGSGGNQPQHF
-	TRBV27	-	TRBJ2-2	TGTGCCAGCAGTTTATCGCGGAACACCGGGGAGCTGTTTTTT	CASSLSRNTGELFF
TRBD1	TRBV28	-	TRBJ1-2	TGTGCCAGCAGTTCCAGGGGGGTTAACTATGGCTACACCTTC	CASSSRGVNYGYTF
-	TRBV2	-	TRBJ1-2	TGTGCCAGCAGTGCCGGGTCGACCGAACAAAGCTATGGCTACACCTTC	CASSAGSTEQSYGYTF
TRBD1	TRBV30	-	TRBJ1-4	TGTGCCTGGAGCTCAGGGGGGGAAAAACTGTTTTTT	CAWSSGGEKLFF
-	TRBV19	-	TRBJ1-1	TGTGCCAGTAGAGGGTTGGGCGGGTTAGCTGAAGCTTTCTTT	CASRGLGGLAEAFF
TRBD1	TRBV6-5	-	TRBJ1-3	TGTGCCAGCAGTCGCACGACAGGGGCTGGAAACACCATATATTTT	CASSRTTGAGNTIYF
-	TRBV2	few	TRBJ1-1	TGTGCCAGCAGGCAGGGGAACACTGAAGCTTTCTTT	CASRQGNTEAFF
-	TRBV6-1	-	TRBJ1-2	TGTGCCAGCAGTACACAGGGTATGGATGGCTACACCTTC	CASSTQGMDGYTF
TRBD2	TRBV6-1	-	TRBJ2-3	TGTGCCAGCAGTGAAATGCGGGGGGGCCCAGATACGCAGTATTTT	CASSEMRGGPDTQYF
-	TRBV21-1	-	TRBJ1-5	TGTGCCAGCAGCAAAGGGGAAGGGGTGTGCAATCAGCCCCAGCATTTT	CASSKGEGVCNQPQHF
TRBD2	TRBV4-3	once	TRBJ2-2	TGCGCCAGCAGCCAAGATCCCCCTAGCGGGGGCACTTCGAACACCGGGGAGCTGTTTTTT	CASSQDPPSGGTSNTGELFF
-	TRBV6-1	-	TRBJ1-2	TGTGCCAGCAGTGAATCTGGTTCAGGGGTTGGCTACACCTTC	CASSESGSGVGYTF
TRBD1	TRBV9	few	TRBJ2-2	TGTGCCAGCAGCCCAGGACAGGGTATAACCGGGGAGCTGTTTTTT	CASSPGQGITGELFF
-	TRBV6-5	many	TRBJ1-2	TGTGCCAGCAGTTACGGAGGGAATGGCTACACCTTC	CASSYGGNGYTF